This is a list of T cell receptor beta chains from one sample in a study of blood T cells in healthy people across ages. TCRdb fed the 5' RACE reads into MiXCR, producing one record per CDR3 protein. Among about a million distinct CDR3 sequences, roughly 48% were seen once, and the ten largest hold roughly 13%. The sample consisted of blood. Receptors were obtained from a young man in good health. Both conserved end residues are part of each CDR3. D genes are given only for firm matches. Not all rows give a size; the values are once, few, many and, for expanded clones, a class.

abundance,d_gene,j_gene,v_gene,len,CDR3nt,CDR3aa
many,-,TRBJ2-7,TRBV25-1,13,TGTGCCAGCAGTGTCTCAGGGGTTTGGGAGCAGTACTTC,CASSVSGVWEQYF
-,-,TRBJ1-1,TRBV6-5,14,TGTGCCAGCAGTCCCACGGGGCCATACACTGAAGCTTTCTTT,CASSPTGPYTEAFF
-,TRBD2,TRBJ2-1,TRBV7-9,16,TGTGCCAGCAGGCCGGGACTAGCGGGGCGATACAATGAGCAGTTCTTC,CASRPGLAGRYNEQFF
few,-,TRBJ2-7,TRBV4-2,15,TGTGCCAGCAGCCAAGGGGGCGGGGACTCCTACGAGCAGTACTTC,CASSQGGGDSYEQYF
-,TRBD2,TRBJ2-7,TRBV6-2/TRBV6-3,14,TGTGCCAGCAGACAGCGGGGGATCACCTACGAGCAGTACTTC,CASRQRGITYEQYF
few,TRBD1,TRBJ2-1,TRBV27,16,TGTGCCAGCCATTACTTGGGGGACAGGGTTTACAATGAGCAGTTCTTC,CASHYLGDRVYNEQFF
-,-,TRBJ1-6,TRBV6-2/TRBV6-3,16,TGTGCCAGCAGTTCTTCCCGACAGATGCGAGATTCACCCCTCCACTTT,CASSSSRQMRDSPLHF
-,-,TRBJ2-2,TRBV7-2,15,TGTGCCAGCAGCTCCGGGACACCGAACACCGGGGAGCTGTTTTTT,CASSSGTPNTGELFF
-,-,TRBJ2-1,TRBV12-3/TRBV12-4,12,TGTGCCAGCAGTTTCAACGCCAATGAGCAGTTCTTC,CASSFNANEQFF
-,TRBD1,TRBJ2-6,TRBV27,18,TGTGCCAGCAGTCGGGGACAGGGGGTCCAAACTGGGGCCAACGTCCTGACTTTC,CASSRGQGVQTGANVLTF
few,-,TRBJ2-7,TRBV7-9,15,TGTGCCAGCAGCTCTACCGGGACTTCGGTGTGGGAGCAGTACTTC,CASSSTGTSVWEQYF
-,-,TRBJ1-2,TRBV6-6,14,TGTGCCAGCAGCGGGACTGACGCGAACTATGGCTACACCTTC,CASSGTDANYGYTF
few,TRBD1,TRBJ2-5,TRBV12-5,17,TGTGCTAGTGGTTTGGTAACGCCGGACAGGGGGTGGGAGACCCAGTACTTC,CASGLVTPDRGWETQYF
-,TRBD2,TRBJ2-3,TRBV7-9,17,TGCGCCAGCAGCCCCGGCGCAGCGGGAGGGCGGACAGATACGCAGTATTTT,CASSPGAAGGRTDTQYF
many,-,TRBJ2-2,TRBV4-2,13,TGTGCCAGCAGCCACTGGGGGACCGGGGAGCTGTTTTTT,CASSHWGTGELFF
few,TRBD1,TRBJ1-2,TRBV12-3/TRBV12-4,14,TGTGCCAGCAGTATAAACAGGGGGGGCTATGGCTACACCTTC,CASSINRGGYGYTF
-,-,TRBJ1-1,TRBV20-1,12,TGCAGTGCTAGCGCCATGAACACTGAAGCTTTCTTT,CSASAMNTEAFF
-,TRBD2,TRBJ2-1,TRBV12-3/TRBV12-4,19,TGTGCCAGCAGTTTAGCGGGGACTAGCGGAATAACAGCCTACAATGAGCAGTTCTTC,CASSLAGTSGITAYNEQFF
once,-,TRBJ1-1,TRBV5-6,13,TGTGCCAGCGCGCTACAGAGGGGGACTGAAGCTTTCTTT,CASALQRGTEAFF
-,TRBD2,TRBJ2-5,TRBV2,15,TGTGCCAGCAGTGATACTAGCGGGGTTCAAGAGACCCAGTACTTC,CASSDTSGVQETQYF
-,TRBD2,TRBJ2-5,TRBV6-5,14,TGTGCCAGCAGTTCGCCACGACTAGCGGGGTTTCCGTACTTC,CASSSPRLAGFPYF
few,-,TRBJ2-7,TRBV7-2,13,TGTGCCAGCAGCTCGGGGCTCGCCTACGAGCAGTACTTC,CASSSGLAYEQYF
-,-,TRBJ2-1,TRBV27,14,TGTGCCAGCAGTTTAGAGGAGAGAGACAATGAGCAGTTCTTC,CASSLEERDNEQFF
-,-,TRBJ2-7,TRBV4-1,15,TGCGCCAGCAGCGATATGGCAGGGTTGGCCTACGAGCAGTACTTC,CASSDMAGLAYEQYF
-,-,TRBJ2-7,TRBV11-3,15,TGTGCCAGCAGCGGAACGGGGACGTCCTCCTACGAGCAGTACTTC,CASSGTGTSSYEQYF
-,-,TRBJ2-7,TRBV11-3,14,TGTGCCAGCAGCCCCAACGGGATTCCCTACGAGCAGTACTTC,CASSPNGIPYEQYF
-,TRBD1,TRBJ2-7,TRBV10-3,14,TGTGCCATCAGCCCGGGACAGCACCCCTACGAGCAGTACTTC,CAISPGQHPYEQYF
-,-,TRBJ1-6,TRBV7-8,15,TGTGCCAGCAACCCCGTTATTAGGGGCAATTCACCACTCCACTTT,CASNPVIRGNSPLHF
-,TRBD1,TRBJ2-5,TRBV7-9,13,TGTGCCAGCAGGGGACAGGAGGAAGAGACCCAGTACTTC,CASRGQEEETQYF
-,TRBD2,TRBJ2-3,TRBV27,19,TGTGCCAGCAGTCCCAGGGCTAGCGGGGGGGCTCTCTCCGCAGATACGCAGTATTTT,CASSPRASGGALSADTQYF
few,-,TRBJ2-3,TRBV5-1,14,TGCGCCAGCAGCTTGGAAAGGGTCACAGATACGCAGTATTTT,CASSLERVTDTQYF
-,-,TRBJ1-5,TRBV18,18,TGTGCCAGCTCACCACCGGGCAGGGGAGGGGTTGGCAATCAGCCCCAGCATTTT,CASSPPGRGGVGNQPQHF
-,-,TRBJ1-6,TRBV20-1,13,TGCAGTGCTAGCGAGTTTGTTAATTCACCCCTCCACTTT,CSASEFVNSPLHF
-,-,TRBJ2-1,TRBV12-3/TRBV12-4,14,TGTGCCAGCAGTTTGAATGCAGGGAACAATGAGCAGTTCTTC,CASSLNAGNNEQFF
many,TRBD1,TRBJ2-6,TRBV27,16,TGTGCCAGCAGTGAGGACAGGGGGCCTGGGGCCAACGTCCTGACTTTC,CASSEDRGPGANVLTF
-,-,TRBJ1-5,TRBV6-4,18,TGTGCCAGAGGTCTATGGGGGCTCCGTCTCTATAGCAATCAGCCCCAGCATTTT,CARGLWGLRLYSNQPQHF
many,TRBD1,TRBJ2-7,TRBV5-1,14,TGTGCCAGCAGCCCGGGACAGGTCTCCTACGAGCAGTACTTC,CASSPGQVSYEQYF
-,-,TRBJ1-4,TRBV5-1,16,TGCGCCAGCAGCCCCCTCCGGGGGCCCCCGAATGAAAAACTGTTTTTT,CASSPLRGPPNEKLFF
many,TRBD2,TRBJ2-1,TRBV5-1,14,TGCGCCAGCAGCTCAAGCGGGGCTTACAATGAGCAGTTCTTC,CASSSSGAYNEQFF
few,-,TRBJ2-7,TRBV12-3/TRBV12-4,12,TGTGCCAGCAGTTTGCAACCGGGGGAGCAGTACTTC,CASSLQPGEQYF
many,-,TRBJ2-3,TRBV20-1,15,TGCAGTGCTAGAGACAGCGGGTCAGTGGGGGATACGCAGTATTTT,CSARDSGSVGDTQYF
few,-,TRBJ1-5,TRBV11-1,16,TGTGCCAGCAGCTTGAACGGGCAGGAAAGAAATCAGCCCCAGCATTTT,CASSLNGQERNQPQHF
-,-,TRBJ1-4,TRBV20-1,15,TGCAGTGCGCCTTCCCCAGGAAGAACTAATGAAAAACTGTTTTTT,CSAPSPGRTNEKLFF
many,-,TRBJ2-3,TRBV20-1,13,TGCAGTGCCCCGTTTCGAGGGGCAGATACGCAGTATTTT,CSAPFRGADTQYF
-,TRBD1,TRBJ1-4,TRBV12-3/TRBV12-4,14,TGTGCCAGCAGTTTGGAGACAGGGCCAGGCAAACTGTTTTTT,CASSLETGPGKLFF
many,-,TRBJ2-1,TRBV2,15,TGTGCCAGCAAAAGGGACGAGGCCTCCTACAATGAGCAGTTCTTC,CASKRDEASYNEQFF
-,-,TRBJ1-4,TRBV3-1,13,TGTGCCAGCAGCCAAGATCGGCAGAGTCAACTGTTTTTT,CASSQDRQSQLFF
many,-,TRBJ2-1,TRBV29-1,13,TGCAGCGTCGCAGGGACGATATACAATGAGCAGTTCTTC,CSVAGTIYNEQFF
-,-,TRBJ1-2,TRBV2,15,TGTGCCAGCAGTGAATTTGCCGGAGCTAACTATGGCTACACCTTC,CASSEFAGANYGYTF
-,-,TRBJ2-5,TRBV9,12,TGTGCCAGCAGCGGCCCGAGGGAGACCCAGTACTTC,CASSGPRETQYF